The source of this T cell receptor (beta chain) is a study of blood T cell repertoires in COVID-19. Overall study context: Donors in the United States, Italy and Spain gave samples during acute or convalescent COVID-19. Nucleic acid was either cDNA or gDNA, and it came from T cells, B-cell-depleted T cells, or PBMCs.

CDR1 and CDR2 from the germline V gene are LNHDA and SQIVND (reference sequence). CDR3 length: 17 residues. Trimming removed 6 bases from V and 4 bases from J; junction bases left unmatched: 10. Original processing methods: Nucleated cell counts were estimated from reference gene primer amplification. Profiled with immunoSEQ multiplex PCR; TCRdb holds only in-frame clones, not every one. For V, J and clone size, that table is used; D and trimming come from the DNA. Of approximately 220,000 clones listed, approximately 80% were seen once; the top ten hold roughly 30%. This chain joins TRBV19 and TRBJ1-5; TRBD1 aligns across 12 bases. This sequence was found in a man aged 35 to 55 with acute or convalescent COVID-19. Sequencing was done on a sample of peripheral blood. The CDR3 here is CASSIPGTGGSNQPQHF. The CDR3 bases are TGTGCCAGTAGCATCCCCGGGACAGGGGGCTCGAATCAGCCCCAGCATTTT.